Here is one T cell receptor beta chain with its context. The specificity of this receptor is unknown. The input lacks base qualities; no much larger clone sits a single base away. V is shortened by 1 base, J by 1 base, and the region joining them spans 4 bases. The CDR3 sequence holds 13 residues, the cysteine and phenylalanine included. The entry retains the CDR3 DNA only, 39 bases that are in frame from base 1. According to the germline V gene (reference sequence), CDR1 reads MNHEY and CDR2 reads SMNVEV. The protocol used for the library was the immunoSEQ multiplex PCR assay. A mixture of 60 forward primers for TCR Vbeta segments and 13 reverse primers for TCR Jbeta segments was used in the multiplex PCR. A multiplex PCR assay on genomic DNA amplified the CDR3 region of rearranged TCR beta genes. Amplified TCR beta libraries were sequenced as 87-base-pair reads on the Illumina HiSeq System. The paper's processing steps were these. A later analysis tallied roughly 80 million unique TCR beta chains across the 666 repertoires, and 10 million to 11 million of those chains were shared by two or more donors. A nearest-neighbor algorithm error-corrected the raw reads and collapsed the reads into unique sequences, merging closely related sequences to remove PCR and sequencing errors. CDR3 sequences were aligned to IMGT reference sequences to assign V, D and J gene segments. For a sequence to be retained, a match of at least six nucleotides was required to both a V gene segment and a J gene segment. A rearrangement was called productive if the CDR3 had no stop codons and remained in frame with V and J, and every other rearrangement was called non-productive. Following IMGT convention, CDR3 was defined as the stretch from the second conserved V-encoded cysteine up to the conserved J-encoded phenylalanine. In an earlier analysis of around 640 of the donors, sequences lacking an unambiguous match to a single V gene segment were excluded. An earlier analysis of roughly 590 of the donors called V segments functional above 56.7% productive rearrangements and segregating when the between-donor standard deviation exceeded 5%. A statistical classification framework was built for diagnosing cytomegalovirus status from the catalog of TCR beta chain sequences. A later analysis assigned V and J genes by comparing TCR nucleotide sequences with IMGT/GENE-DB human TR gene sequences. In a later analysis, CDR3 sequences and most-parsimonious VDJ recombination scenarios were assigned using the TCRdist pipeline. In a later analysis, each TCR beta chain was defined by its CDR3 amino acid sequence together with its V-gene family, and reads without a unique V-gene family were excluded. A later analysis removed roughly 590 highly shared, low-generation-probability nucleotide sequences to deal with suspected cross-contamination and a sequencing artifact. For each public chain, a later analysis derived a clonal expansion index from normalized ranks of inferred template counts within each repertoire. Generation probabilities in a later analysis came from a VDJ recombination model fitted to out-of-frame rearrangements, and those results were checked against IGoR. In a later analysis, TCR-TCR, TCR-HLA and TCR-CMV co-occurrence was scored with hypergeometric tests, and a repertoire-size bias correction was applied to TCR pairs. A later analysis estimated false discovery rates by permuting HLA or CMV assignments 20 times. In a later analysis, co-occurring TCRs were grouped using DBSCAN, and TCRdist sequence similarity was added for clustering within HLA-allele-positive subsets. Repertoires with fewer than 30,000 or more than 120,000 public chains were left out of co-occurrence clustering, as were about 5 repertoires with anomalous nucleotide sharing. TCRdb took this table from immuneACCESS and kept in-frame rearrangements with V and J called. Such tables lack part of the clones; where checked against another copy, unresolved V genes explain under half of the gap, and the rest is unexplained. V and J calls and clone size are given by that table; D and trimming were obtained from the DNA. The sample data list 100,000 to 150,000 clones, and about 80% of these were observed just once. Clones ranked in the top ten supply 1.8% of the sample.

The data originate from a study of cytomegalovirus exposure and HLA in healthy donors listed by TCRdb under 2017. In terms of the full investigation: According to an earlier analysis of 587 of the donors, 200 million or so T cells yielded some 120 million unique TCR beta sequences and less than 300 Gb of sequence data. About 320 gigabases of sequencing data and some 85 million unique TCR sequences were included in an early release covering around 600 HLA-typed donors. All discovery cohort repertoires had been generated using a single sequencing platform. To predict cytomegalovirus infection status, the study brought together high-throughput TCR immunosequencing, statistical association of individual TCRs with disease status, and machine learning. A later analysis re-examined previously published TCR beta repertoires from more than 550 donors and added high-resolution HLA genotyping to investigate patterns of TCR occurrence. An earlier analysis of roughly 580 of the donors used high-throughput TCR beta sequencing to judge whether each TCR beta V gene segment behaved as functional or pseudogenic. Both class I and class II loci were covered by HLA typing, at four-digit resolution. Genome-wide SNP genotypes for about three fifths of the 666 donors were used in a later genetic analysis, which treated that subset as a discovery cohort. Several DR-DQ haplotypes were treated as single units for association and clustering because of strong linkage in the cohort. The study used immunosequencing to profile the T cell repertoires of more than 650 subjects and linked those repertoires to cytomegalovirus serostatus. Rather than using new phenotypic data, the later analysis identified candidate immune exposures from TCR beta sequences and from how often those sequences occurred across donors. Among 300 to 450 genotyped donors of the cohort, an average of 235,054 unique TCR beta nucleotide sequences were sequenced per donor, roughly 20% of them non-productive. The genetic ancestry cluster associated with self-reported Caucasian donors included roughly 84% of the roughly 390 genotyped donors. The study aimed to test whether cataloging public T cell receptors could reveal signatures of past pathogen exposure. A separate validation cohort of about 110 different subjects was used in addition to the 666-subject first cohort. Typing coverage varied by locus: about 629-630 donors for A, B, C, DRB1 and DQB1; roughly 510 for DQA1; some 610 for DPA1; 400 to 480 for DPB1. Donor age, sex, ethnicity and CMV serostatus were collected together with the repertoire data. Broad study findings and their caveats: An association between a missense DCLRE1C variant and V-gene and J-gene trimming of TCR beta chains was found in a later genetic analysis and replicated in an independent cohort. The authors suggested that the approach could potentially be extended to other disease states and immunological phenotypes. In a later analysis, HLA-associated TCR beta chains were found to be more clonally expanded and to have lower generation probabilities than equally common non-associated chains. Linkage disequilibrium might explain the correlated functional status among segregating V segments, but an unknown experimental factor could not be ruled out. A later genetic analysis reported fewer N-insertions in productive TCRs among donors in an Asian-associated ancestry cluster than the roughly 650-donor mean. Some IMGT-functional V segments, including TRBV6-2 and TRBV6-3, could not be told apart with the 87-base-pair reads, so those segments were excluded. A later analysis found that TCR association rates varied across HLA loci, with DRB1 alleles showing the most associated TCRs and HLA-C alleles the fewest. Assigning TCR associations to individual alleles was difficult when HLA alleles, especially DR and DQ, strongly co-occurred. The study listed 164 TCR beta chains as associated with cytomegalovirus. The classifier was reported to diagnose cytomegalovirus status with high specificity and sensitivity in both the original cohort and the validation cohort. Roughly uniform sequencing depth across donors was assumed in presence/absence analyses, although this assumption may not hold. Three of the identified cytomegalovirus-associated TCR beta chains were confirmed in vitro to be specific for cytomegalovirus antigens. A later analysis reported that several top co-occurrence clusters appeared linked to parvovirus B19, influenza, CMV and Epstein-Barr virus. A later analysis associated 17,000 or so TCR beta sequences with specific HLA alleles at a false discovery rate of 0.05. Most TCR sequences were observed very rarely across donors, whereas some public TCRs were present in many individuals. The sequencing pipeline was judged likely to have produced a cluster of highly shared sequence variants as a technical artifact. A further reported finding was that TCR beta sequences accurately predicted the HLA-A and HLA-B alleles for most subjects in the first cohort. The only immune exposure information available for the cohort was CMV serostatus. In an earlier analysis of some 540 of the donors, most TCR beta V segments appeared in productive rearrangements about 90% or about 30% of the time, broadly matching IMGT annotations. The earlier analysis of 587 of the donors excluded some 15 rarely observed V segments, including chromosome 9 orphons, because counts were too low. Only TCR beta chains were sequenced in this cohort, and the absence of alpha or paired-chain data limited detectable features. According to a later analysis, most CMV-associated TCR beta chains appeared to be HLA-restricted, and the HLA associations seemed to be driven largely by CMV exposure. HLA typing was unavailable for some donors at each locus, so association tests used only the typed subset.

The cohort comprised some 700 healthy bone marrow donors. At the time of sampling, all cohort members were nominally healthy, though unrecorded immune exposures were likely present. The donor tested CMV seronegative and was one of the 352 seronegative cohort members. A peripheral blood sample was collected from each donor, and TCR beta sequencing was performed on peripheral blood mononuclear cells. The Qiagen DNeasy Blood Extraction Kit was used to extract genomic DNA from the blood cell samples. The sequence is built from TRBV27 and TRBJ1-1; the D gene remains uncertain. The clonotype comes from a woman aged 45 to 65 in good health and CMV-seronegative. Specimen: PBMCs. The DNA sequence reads TGTGCCAGCAGTTTATACAGGAACACTGAAGCTTTCTTT. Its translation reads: CASSLYRNTEAFF.